These 27 T cell receptor beta chains share one sample of origin, sequenced in a study of T cell responses to AZD1222 COVID-19 vaccine. Measured with immunoSEQ multiplex PCR; TCRdb has only the in-frame clones, and not every one. The data contain about 140,000 clones, under 95% of them singletons. The sample consisted of peripheral blood, taken on day 0 of AZD1222 vaccination. The receptors come from an adult in good health.

The chain has TRBV29-1 and TRBJ2-7; perhaps D is TRBD1 or TRBD2 (6 bases each). This CDR3 is 13 amino acids long. The V and J ends lost 6 bases and 4 bases respectively, with 16 bases between them. Germline V gene lookup returns CDR1 SQVTM and CDR2 ANQGSEA. The CDR3 sequence: CSVAPTGGYEQYF. Here the CDR3 DNA reads TGCAGCGTGGCGCCGACAGGAGGGTACGAGCAGTACTTC.

The chain is built from TRBV28 and TRBJ1-2, with a possible D match to TRBD1 (6 bases). The CDR3 runs to 15 residues. V lost 8 bases and J lost 2, with 18 bases in between. In germline, CDR1 is MDHEN, CDR2 SYDVKM. CDR3 region: CASRKRNRENYGYTF. The CDR3 DNA follows: TGTGCCAGCCGAAAACGAAACAGGGAAAACTATGGCTACACCTTC.

This clone has only one observation. V gene TRBV10-1 combines with J gene TRBJ1-1; D ambiguous. The CDR3 consists of 12 residues. V was pared by 7 bases and J by 0 bases, with 6 bases between. Germline CDR1 is WNHNN and CDR2 is SYGVQD (reference sequence). The CDR3 here is CASKGLNTEAFF. The CDR3 region has the DNA TGCGCCAGCAAGGGCCTGAACACTGAAGCTTTCTTT.

The V call is TRBV6-1, the J call TRBJ1-5; possibly TRBD1 for D (5 bases). The CDR3 sequence is 17 residues long. V lost 2 bases to trimming and J lost 0 bases, with 14 bases between them. The germline CDR1 and CDR2 sequences are MNHNS and SASEGT. As DNA, the CDR3 is TGTGCCAGCAGTGAAAGATCGGGGACCTATAGCAATCAGCCCCAGCATTTT. Protein: CASSERSGTYSNQPQHF.

The chain carries TRBV4-3 and TRBJ1-2, with TRBD1 matching over 7 bases. The CDR3 length is 17 residues. The V segment lost 1 base and the J segment 0 bases; nucleotides outside the gene matches: 8. Per the germline V gene, CDR1 is LGHNA and CDR2 is YSLEER. CDR3 sequence reads: CASSQGLGQGANYGYTF. CDR3 nucleotide sequence: TGCGCCAGCAGCCAAGGTCTGGGGCAGGGGGCTAACTATGGCTACACCTTC.

CDR3 residues: CASSWGAADEQYF. The DNA for the CDR3 is TGTGCCAGCAGCTGGGGGGCCGCGGACGAGCAGTACTTC. The chain combines TRBV7-9 with TRBJ2-7; either TRBD1 or TRBD2 may fit D (6 bases each). CDR1 and CDR2 from the germline V gene are SEHNR and FQNEAQ (reference sequence). The CDR3 runs 13 residues. V lost 4 bases and J lost 5, with 12 bases in between.

The V gene is TRBV7-3, the J gene TRBJ2-1, with 10 bases fitting TRBD2. Germline V gene sequence: CDR1 SGHTA, CDR2 FQGTGA. Trimming took 5 bases from V and 5 from J; bases not matched to a gene: 6. This CDR3 comprises 15 residues. CDR3 nucleotide sequence: TGTGCCAGCAGCCTAGGGACTAGCGAAGACAATGAGCAGTTCTTC. Residues: CASSLGTSEDNEQFF.

The chain has TRBV30 and TRBJ1-2, with a tentative D call TRBD1 (6 bases). Germline values: CDR1 GTSNPN, CDR2 SVGIG (reference sequence). V was clipped by 3 bases and J by 7 bases, with 15 bases between them. This CDR3 contains 13 residues. CDR3 sequence: CAWSPGAGGGYTF. The DNA for the CDR3 is TGTGCCTGGAGCCCGGGGGCGGGTGGTGGCTACACCTTC. The whole variable domain, remainder taken from reference TRBV30 and TRBJ1-2, is SQTIHQWPATLVQPVGSPLSLECTVEGTSNPNLYWYRQAAGRGLQLLFYSVGIGQISSEVPQNLSASRPQDRQFILSSKKLLLSDSGFYLCAWSPGAGGGYTFGSGTRLTVV.

The V call is TRBV5-6, the J call TRBJ1-2; D gene ambiguous. The CDR3 is made up of 14 amino acids. Germline assignment: CDR1 SGHDT and CDR2 YYEEEE. V shed 4 bases and J shed 6 bases, with 16 bases lying between them. The CDR3 reads CASSPSAPVHGYTF. Here the CDR3 DNA reads TGTGCCAGCAGCCCCTCGGCCCCGGTTCATGGCTACACCTTC. Full variable domain (rest looked up from reference TRBV5-6 and TRBJ1-2): DAGVTQSPTHLIKTRGQQVTLRCSPKSGHDTVSWYQQALGQGPQFIFQYYEEEERQRGNFPDRFSGHQFPNYSSELNVNALLLGDSALYLCASSPSAPVHGYTFGSGTRLTVV.

The rearrangement links TRBV27 to TRBJ1-2; tentatively, D is TRBD1 (5 bases). Germline V gives CDR1 MNHEY, CDR2 SMNVEV (reference sequence). V lost 8 bases and J 2 bases, leaving 15 bases between the germline ends. This CDR3 comprises 14 residues. CDR3 coding DNA: TGTGCCAGCTGGATGGGGCAGGGAAACTATGGCTACACCTTC. As protein: CASWMGQGNYGYTF.

This chain links TRBV10-1 with TRBJ1-5; D gene unclear. The germline V gene encodes CDR1 WNHNN and CDR2 SYGVQD (reference sequence). The CDR3 is 13 residues long. V shed 2 bases and J shed 6 bases, with 8 bases lying between them. The DNA for the CDR3 is TGCGCCAGCAGTGAGATGGGAACTCAGCCCCAGCATTTT. This encodes CASSEMGTQPQHF.

In this sample, this clone turned up a few times. This chain joins TRBV7-2 and TRBJ1-1; 7 nucleotides match TRBD1. V shed 3 bases, J shed 5 bases, and the junction held 9 bases outside the gene matches. CDR3 length: 15 amino acids. Germline V gene sequence: CDR1 SGHTA, CDR2 FQGNSA. CDR3 nucleotide sequence: TGTGCCAGCAGCTTCCGTGACAGGGCGGGAACTGAAGCTTTCTTT. It translates to CASSFRDRAGTEAFF.

V gene TRBV11-2 combines with J gene TRBJ2-5; 8 nucleotides align to TRBD2. Germline assignment: CDR1 SGHAT and CDR2 FQNNGV. Trimming cost V 5 bases and J 5 bases; bases outside gene matches: 13. The CDR3 is made up of 16 amino acids. CDR3 sequence: CASSRLNGGAGETQYF. The CDR3 region has the DNA TGTGCCAGCAGCCGCCTGAACGGGGGGGCCGGGGAGACCCAGTACTTC.

The rearrangement links TRBV5-8 to TRBJ1-1; no reliable D call. The CDR3 runs 15 residues. CDR1 and CDR2 (germline): SGHTS, YDEGEE. Trimming removed 0 bases at V and 1 base at J, with 10 bases between. The CDR3, as DNA: TGTGCCAGCAGCTTGGGTAGAGGGAGGAACACTGAAGCTTTCTTT. Protein: CASSLGRGRNTEAFF.

To note about this clone: The same CDR3 is also encoded by other DNA sequences in this sample. The gene calls are TRBV6-5 and TRBJ1-1, with D tentatively TRBD1 (6 bases). From germline, CDR1 is MNHEY and CDR2 SVGAGI. CDR3 length: 14 residues. Trimming removed 2 bases from V and 4 bases from J, with 11 bases in between. The CDR3 region is CASSYGGGGTEAFF. CDR3 in DNA: TGTGCCAGCAGTTACGGGGGGGGCGGCACTGAAGCTTTCTTT.

CDR3 residues: CASSDSGRAGEQYF. The CDR3 DNA follows: TGTGCCAGCAGCGATAGCGGGAGGGCGGGTGAGCAGTACTTC. This chain connects TRBV7-9 to TRBJ2-7, with TRBD2 matching over 11 bases. The V segment lost 5 bases and the J segment 7 bases; nucleotides outside the gene matches: 7. Germline loops: CDR1 SEHNR, CDR2 FQNEAQ (reference sequence). The CDR3 length is 14 residues.

The rearrangement links TRBV11-3 to TRBJ2-5; D is perhaps TRBD2 (5 bases). Germline CDR1 and CDR2: SGHNT and YENEEA. The V end was cut by 4 bases, the J end by 0 bases, with 9 bases between. The CDR3 loop spans 14 amino acids. In DNA, the CDR3 is TGTGCCAGCAGCTCCCGGGAACACCAAGAGACCCAGTACTTC. Amino acid sequence: CASSSREHQETQYF.

This clone was counted a few times. The genes are TRBV12-3 or TRBV12-4 and TRBJ2-7, with unresolved D. Trimming stripped 2 bases from V and 0 bases from J, with 2 bases between. The CDR3 covers 12 residues. CDR3 loop: CASSLHSYEQYF. The CDR3 DNA reads TGTGCCAGCAGTTTACACTCCTACGAGCAGTACTTC.

This clone was counted a single time. CDR3 region: CATSRDHKDWNLHF. The CDR3 bases are TGTGCCACCAGCAGAGACCATAAAGACTGGAACCTCCACTTT. J is TRBJ1-6 and V is TRBV15; no clear D. With 0 bases removed from V and 15 bases from J, the gap between germline ends came to 15 bases. The CDR3 length is 14 residues. The germline CDR1 and CDR2 sequences are LNHNV and YYDKDF (reference sequence).

This rearrangement joins TRBV5-1 to TRBJ1-1; D call uncertain. This CDR3 spans 16 amino acids. Germline assignment: CDR1 SGHRS and CDR2 YFSETQ. Trimming cost V 4 bases and J 0 bases, with 16 bases left between them. CDR3 protein: CASSPITGVMNTEAFF. The CDR3, as DNA: TGCGCCAGCAGCCCAATCACTGGGGTCATGAACACTGAAGCTTTCTTT.

The V gene is TRBV6-2 or TRBV6-3, the J gene TRBJ2-1; 12 nucleotides match TRBD2. Trimming took 6 bases from V and 1 from J; bases not matched to a gene: 16. The CDR3 is 20 residues long. Germline loops: CDR1 MNHEY, CDR2 SVGEGT. CDR3 bases: TGTGCCAGCAGCCAAAGCGGGCTACTAGCGGGAGGTTGGTCCTACAATGAGCAGTTCTTC. It codes for CASSQSGLLAGGWSYNEQFF.

The table lists this clone with a few counts. V gene TRBV7-9 combines with J gene TRBJ1-6; D unresolved. The CDR3 sequence is 14 residues long. The ends were cut back, 5 bases at V and 3 bases at J, with 8 bases in the middle. Germline-derived CDR1 and CDR2 are SEHNR and FQNEAQ (reference sequence). The CDR3 DNA sequence: TGTGCCAGCAGCCCCCGGATCTATAATTCACCCCTCCACTTT. Its protein is CASSPRIYNSPLHF.

CDR3 protein: CSAEDRVEAFF. CDR3 coding DNA: TGCAGTGCGGAGGACAGGGTTGAAGCTTTCTTT. The chain is built from TRBV20-1 and TRBJ1-1; 8 bases agree with TRBD1. Germline V lookup: CDR1 DFQATT, CDR2 SNEGSKA (reference sequence). CDR3 length: 11 amino acids. With 6 bases clipped from V and 7 bases from J, the junction kept 4 bases outside the gene matches.

This clone was counted a few times. This chain links TRBV4-3 with TRBJ2-1; TRBD1 matches at 11 bases. CDR3 length: 14 amino acids. Germline trimming cut 5 bases from V and 8 bases from J; bases unmatched to any gene: 5. Germline-derived CDR1 and CDR2 are LGHNA and YSLEER. The CDR3 loop is CASSARDRGDEQFF. In nucleotides, the CDR3 is TGCGCCAGCAGCGCCCGGGACAGGGGGGATGAGCAGTTCTTC.

This sequence joins TRBV29-1 and TRBJ1-1; a possible D gene is TRBD1 (5 bases). The CDR3 totals 14 residues. The V and J ends lost 0 bases and 4 bases respectively, with 12 bases between them. CDR1 SQVTM and CDR2 ANQGSEA come from the germline V gene. DNA of the CDR3: TGCAGCGTTGAAGATTGGCAGGGACCCACTGAAGCTTTCTTT. This codes for CSVEDWQGPTEAFF.

Here the CDR3 reads CASSLAPLAGSYEQYF. As DNA, the CDR3 is TGTGCCAGCAGCTTAGCTCCCCTAGCGGGAAGTTACGAGCAGTACTTC. The gene calls are TRBV7-2 and TRBJ2-7, with 9 bases identical to TRBD2. CDR1 and CDR2 (germline): SGHTA, FQGNSA. The CDR3 has 16 amino acids. The trim removed 0 bases at V and 4 bases at J, leaving 7 bases unmatched.

The chain carries TRBV3-1 (or the pseudogene TRBV3-2) and TRBJ1-1, with D hard to call. V lost 0 bases and J lost 5, with 7 bases in between. Germline loops: CDR1 LGHDT, CDR2 YNNKEL (reference sequence). CDR3 length equals 13 residues. CDR3 in amino acids: CASSQDRRTEAFF. In DNA, the CDR3 is TGTGCCAGCAGCCAAGATCGCAGGACTGAAGCTTTCTTT.